This T cell receptor beta chain was profiled in a study of OX40 agonist ivuxolimab in advanced cancers. Study-level information: The patients got ivuxolimab, which is an agonistic anti-OX40 (CD134) antibody. Partial responses, seen in three patients, involved one hepatocellular carcinoma and two cutaneous melanomas.

Trimming removed 2 bases at V and 0 bases at J, with 5 bases between. This CDR3 region has 14 residues. Germline V CDR1 and CDR2: MDHEN, SYDVKM. As regards this clone: Its antigen remains unidentified.

Profiling relied on immunoSEQ multiplex PCR, and the TCRdb table lists in-frame clones only, not all of them. The table has about 85,000 clones, approximately 83% seen once; the top ten hold less than 2%. Study-wide results and caveats: At 0.1 to 3.0 mg/kg and by week 6, clonal expansion occurred in CD4+ and CD8+ blood T cells. Patients with a partial response at 0.1-3.0 mg/kg had among the lowest clonal expansion.

This receptor was taken from an adult with an advanced solid tumor such as melanoma, head and neck, liver or kidney cancer. J is TRBJ1-5 and V is TRBV28; D unresolved. This material consisted of CD4+ or CD8+ T cells sorted from blood, taken in a trial of the OX40 agonist ivuxolimab. CDR3 bases: TGTGCCAGCAGTTTAGGGGATAGCAATCAGCCCCAGCATTTT. It encodes CASSLGDSNQPQHF.